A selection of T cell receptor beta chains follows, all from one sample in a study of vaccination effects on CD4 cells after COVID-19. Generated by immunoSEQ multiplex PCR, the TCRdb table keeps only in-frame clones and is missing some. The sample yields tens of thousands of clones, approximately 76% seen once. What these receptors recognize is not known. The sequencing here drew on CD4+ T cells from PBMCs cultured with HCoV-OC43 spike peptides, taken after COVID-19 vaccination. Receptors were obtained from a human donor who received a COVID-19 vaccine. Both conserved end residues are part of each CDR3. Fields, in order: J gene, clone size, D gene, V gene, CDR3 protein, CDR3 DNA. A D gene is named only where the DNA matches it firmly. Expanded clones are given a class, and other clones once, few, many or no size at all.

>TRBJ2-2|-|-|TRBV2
CASSATGNTGELFF
TGTGCCAGCAGTGCGACAGGGAACACCGGGGAGCTGTTTTTT
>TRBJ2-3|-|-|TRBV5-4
CASSLDTDTQYF
TGTGCCAGCAGCTTGGACACAGATACGCAGTATTTT
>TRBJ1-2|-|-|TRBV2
CASKGEGDYGYTF
TGTGCCAGCAAGGGGGAGGGGGACTATGGCTACACCTTC
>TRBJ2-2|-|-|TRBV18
CASSPSQGTGELFF
TGTGCCAGCTCACCGAGTCAGGGAACCGGGGAGCTGTTTTTT
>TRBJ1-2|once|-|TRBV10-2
CASSEGGPYGYTF
TGCGCCAGCAGTGAAGGGGGGCCCTATGGCTACACCTTC
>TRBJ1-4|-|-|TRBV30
CAWSVGVGKLFF
TGTGCCTGGAGTGTGGGAGTCGGAAAACTGTTTTTT
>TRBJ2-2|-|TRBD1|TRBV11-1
CASSGPGQGGTGELFF
TGTGCCAGCAGCGGACCGGGACAGGGTGGAACCGGGGAGCTGTTTTTT
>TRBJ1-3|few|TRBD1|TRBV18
CASSPQGVSGNTIYF
TGTGCCAGCTCACCTCAGGGGGTCTCTGGAAACACCATATATTTT
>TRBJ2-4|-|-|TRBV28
CASSGAGNIQYF
TGTGCCAGCAGCGGGGCCGGAAACATTCAGTACTTC
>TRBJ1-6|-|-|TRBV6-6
CASSYSANSFNSPLHF
TGTGCCAGCAGTTACTCGGCTAACTCCTTTAATTCACCCCTCCACTTT
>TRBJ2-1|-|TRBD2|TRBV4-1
CASSQDRRENNEQFF
TGCGCCAGCAGCCAAGATCGGCGGGAGAACAATGAGCAGTTCTTC
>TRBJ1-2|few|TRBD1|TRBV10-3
CAISGGQGGDGYTF
TGTGCCATCAGTGGGGGACAGGGAGGCGATGGCTACACCTTC
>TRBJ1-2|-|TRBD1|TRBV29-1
CSVEEQGAIGYTF
TGCAGCGTTGAAGAGCAGGGGGCGATTGGCTACACCTTC
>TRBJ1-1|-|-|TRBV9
CASSVVDRPSRSDTEAFF
TGTGCCAGCAGCGTAGTCGACAGGCCGTCCCGGTCGGACACTGAAGCTTTCTTT
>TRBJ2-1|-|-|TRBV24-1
CATSDLGGGPGDEQFF
TGTGCCACCAGTGATTTGGGAGGGGGCCCTGGGGATGAGCAGTTCTTC
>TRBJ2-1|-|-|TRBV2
CASSKRRVSYNEQFF
TGTGCCAGCAGCAAAAGGAGGGTCTCCTACAATGAGCAGTTCTTC
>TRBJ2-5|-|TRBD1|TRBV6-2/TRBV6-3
CASSYSLTGLQETQYF
TGTGCCAGCAGTTACTCGTTGACAGGGCTCCAAGAGACCCAGTACTTC